One and the same sample provided the 7 T cell receptor beta chains below, sequenced in a study of cytomegalovirus exposure and HLA in healthy donors. It was with 60 Vbeta and 13 Jbeta primers that the PCR ran. Clones were read by immunoSEQ multiplex PCR, and TCRdb kept only the in-frame ones, dropping some. The sample includes some 130,000 clones, around 78% seen only once; the top ten take around 1.8%. Source material: PBMCs. All receptors come from a woman aged 45 to 65 in good health and CMV-seronegative.

This rearrangement joins TRBV7-2 to TRBJ2-7; TRBD1 agrees at 7 bases. The V segment lost 5 bases and the J segment 4 bases; nucleotides outside the gene matches: 14. This CDR3 spans 16 amino acids. Germline CDR1 reads SGHTA; CDR2 reads FQGNSA. The CDR3 sequence: CASSPDRSRGKYEQYF. CDR3 DNA sequence: TGTGCCAGCAGCCCGGACCGGTCCAGGGGGAAGTACGAGCAGTACTTC. Combining the CDR3 with reference TRBV7-2 and TRBJ2-7 gives the whole variable domain GAGVSQSPSNKVTEKGKDVELRCDPISGHTALYWYRQSLGQGLEFLIYFQGNSAPDKSGLPSDRFSAERTGGSVSTLTIQRTQQEDSAVYLCASSPDRSRGKYEQYFGPGTRLTVT.

The chain employs TRBV7-9 and TRBJ1-2, with 7 bases that match TRBD1. The CDR3 spans 14 residues. J lost 4 bases, V lost 4 bases, and 6 bases had no gene match. The germline V gene has CDR1 SEHNR and CDR2 FQNEAQ (reference sequence). This CDR3 is CASSYSGTVYGYTF. The CDR3 nucleotides read TGTGCCAGCAGCTACTCCGGGACAGTCTATGGCTACACCTTC.

Here the CDR3 DNA reads TGTGCCAGCAGTTATCTCGCAGGGACCCAGTACTTC. Translation: CASSYLAGTQYF. The rearrangement uses TRBV6-6 and TRBJ2-5; D is uncertain. The CDR3 covers 12 residues. Germline V gene sequence: CDR1 MNHNY, CDR2 SVGAGI (reference sequence). V was cut by 3 bases and J by 7 bases, with 9 bases left in between.

V gene TRBV27 combines with J gene TRBJ1-1, with D uncertain. Germline V gene data show CDR1 as MNHEY and CDR2 as SMNVEV (reference sequence). V gave up 4 bases and J gave up 4 bases, with 10 bases separating them. The CDR3 is made up of 13 amino acids. Here the CDR3 reads CASSSRTGTEAFF. DNA of the CDR3: TGTGCCAGCAGTTCCCGCACGGGCACTGAAGCTTTCTTT.

The chain employs TRBV29-1 and TRBJ1-2; 7 bases align to TRBD1. Germline values: CDR1 SQVTM, CDR2 ANQGSEA. V shed 3 bases and J 4 bases; nucleotides not matched to a gene: 2. The CDR3 is made up of 12 amino acids. CDR3 DNA sequence: TGCAGCGTTGAGCCAGGGGGCTATGGCTACACCTTC. It translates to CSVEPGGYGYTF.

The CDR3 protein is CASSEERGSTDTQYF. CDR3 sequence (DNA): TGTGCCAGCAGTGAAGAGCGGGGGAGCACAGATACGCAGTATTTT. This chain uses TRBV6-1 with TRBJ2-3; the match to TRBD2 covers 8 bases. This CDR3 has 15 residues. J gave up 0 bases and V 1 base, and 0 bases lay outside the gene matches. Germline V CDR1 and CDR2: MNHNS, SASEGT.

This chain joins TRBV6-5 and TRBJ1-2; TRBD1 might be the D (5 bases). This CDR3 is 13 amino acids long. Trimming left V 6 bases short and J 2 bases short, with 10 bases between. The germline gives CDR1 MNHEY, CDR2 SVGAGI. The CDR3 DNA is TGTGCCAGCAGCGGGGGAGGGAACTATGGCTACACCTTC. Protein: CASSGGGNYGYTF.